This T cell receptor beta chain emerged from a study of tumor-infiltrating lymphocytes in localized non-small cell lung cancer. Across the whole study: Resected tumor was paired with non-adjacent uninvolved lung from the same patient. The study's findings and limits: No T-cell fraction difference was seen between IM1 and IM2 tumors. No link was found between tumor T-cell fraction and recurrence-free survival.

Germline V gene lookup returns CDR1 SGHRS and CDR2 YFSETQ. CDR3 length equals 13 residues. The ends were cut back, 5 bases at V and 1 base at J, with 8 bases in the middle. Sequenced by immunoSEQ multiplex PCR; TCRdb stores in-frame clones only, minus some. The sample lists 5,500 to 7,000 clones; 76% were seen once. On this clone: Its antigen is as yet unknown.

The chain carries TRBV5-1 and TRBJ2-3; D is perhaps TRBD2 (6 bases). Sequencing was carried out using lung tumor tissue. The receptor was derived from a human donor with non-small cell lung cancer. CDR3 loop: CASRWGGTDTQYF. CDR3 nucleotides: TGCGCCAGCAGGTGGGGGGGCACAGATACGCAGTATTTT.